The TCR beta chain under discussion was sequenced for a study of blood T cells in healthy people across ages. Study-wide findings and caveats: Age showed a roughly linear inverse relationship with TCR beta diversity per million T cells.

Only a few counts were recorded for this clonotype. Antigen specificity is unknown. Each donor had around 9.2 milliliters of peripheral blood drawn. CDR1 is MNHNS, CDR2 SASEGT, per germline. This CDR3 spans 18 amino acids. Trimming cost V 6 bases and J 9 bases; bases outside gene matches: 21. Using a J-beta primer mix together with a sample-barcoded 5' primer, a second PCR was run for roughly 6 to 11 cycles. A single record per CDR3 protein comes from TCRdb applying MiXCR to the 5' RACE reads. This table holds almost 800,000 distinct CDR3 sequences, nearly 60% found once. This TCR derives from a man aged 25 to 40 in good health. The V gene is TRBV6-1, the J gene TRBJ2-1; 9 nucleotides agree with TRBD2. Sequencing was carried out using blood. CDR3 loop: CASSLTPFSGSLGGEQFF. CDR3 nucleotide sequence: TGTGCCAGCAGCCTTACCCCATTTAGCGGGAGTTTAGGGGGTGAGCAGTTCTTC.